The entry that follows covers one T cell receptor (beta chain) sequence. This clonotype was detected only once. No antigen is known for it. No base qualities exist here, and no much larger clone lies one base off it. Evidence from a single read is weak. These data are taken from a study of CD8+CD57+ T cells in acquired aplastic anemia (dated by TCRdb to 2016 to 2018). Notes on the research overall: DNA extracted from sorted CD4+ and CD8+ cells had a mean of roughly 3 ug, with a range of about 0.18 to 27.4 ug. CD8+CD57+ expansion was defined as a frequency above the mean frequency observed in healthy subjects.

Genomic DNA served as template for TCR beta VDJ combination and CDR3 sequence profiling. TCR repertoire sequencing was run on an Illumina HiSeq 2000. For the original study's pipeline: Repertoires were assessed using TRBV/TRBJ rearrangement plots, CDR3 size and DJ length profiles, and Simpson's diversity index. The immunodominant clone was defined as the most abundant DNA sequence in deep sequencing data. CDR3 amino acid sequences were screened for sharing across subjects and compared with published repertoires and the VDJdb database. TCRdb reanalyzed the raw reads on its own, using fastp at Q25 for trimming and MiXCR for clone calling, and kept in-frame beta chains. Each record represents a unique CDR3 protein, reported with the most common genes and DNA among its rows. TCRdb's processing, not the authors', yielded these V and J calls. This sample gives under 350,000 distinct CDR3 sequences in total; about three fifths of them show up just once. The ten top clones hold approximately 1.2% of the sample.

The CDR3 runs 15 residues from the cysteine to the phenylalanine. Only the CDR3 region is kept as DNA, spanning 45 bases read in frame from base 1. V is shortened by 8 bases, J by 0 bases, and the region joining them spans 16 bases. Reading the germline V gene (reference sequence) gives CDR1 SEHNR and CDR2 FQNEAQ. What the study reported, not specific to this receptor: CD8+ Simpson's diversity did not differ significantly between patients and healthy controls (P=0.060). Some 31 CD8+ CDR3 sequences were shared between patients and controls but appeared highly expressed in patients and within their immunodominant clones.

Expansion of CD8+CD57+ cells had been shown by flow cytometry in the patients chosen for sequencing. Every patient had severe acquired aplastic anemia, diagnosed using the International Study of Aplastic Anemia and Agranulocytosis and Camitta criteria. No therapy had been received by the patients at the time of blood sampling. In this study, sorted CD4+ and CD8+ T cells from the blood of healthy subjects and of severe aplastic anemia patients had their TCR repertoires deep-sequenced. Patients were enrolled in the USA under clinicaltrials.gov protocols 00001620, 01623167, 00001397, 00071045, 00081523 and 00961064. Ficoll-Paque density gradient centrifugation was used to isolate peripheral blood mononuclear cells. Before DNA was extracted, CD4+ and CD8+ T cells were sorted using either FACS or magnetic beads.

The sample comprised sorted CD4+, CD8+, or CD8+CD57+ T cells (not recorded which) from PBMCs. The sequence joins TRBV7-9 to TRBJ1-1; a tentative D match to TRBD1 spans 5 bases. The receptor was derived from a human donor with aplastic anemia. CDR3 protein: CASAGQGLVNTEAFF. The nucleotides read TGTGCCAGCGCGGGGCAGGGCCTTGTGAACACTGAAGCTTTCTTT.